This TCR beta chain was sequenced during a study of T cell responses to AZD1222 COVID-19 vaccine. Study-level points and caveats: Without day 14 samples, only post-peak T cell repertoires were studied. Donors were chiefly white British, with a greater number of females, and clonal diversity was perhaps underestimated. Reports indicate that nearly half of spike-specific TCRs are directed at unmutated variant regions.

Regarding this clone: Its matching antigen is unknown.

Assay: immunoSEQ multiplex PCR; the TCRdb copy retains only in-frame clones and omits some. This table holds fewer than 200,000 clones, under 95% found once. The CDR3 length is 16 residues. The junction had 11 bases not matched to a gene; V was cut back by 6 bases and J by 4 bases. From germline, CDR1 is LNHDA and CDR2 SQIVND (reference sequence). The genes are TRBV19 and TRBJ1-3, with 8 bases lining up with TRBD1. Sequenced here: peripheral blood, sampled 28 days after the second AZD1222 dose. This receptor was taken from an adult who received the AZD1222 COVID-19 vaccine. The CDR3 here is CASRETGTGSGNTIYF. In DNA form, the CDR3 reads TGTGCCAGTAGAGAAACCGGGACAGGCTCCGGAAACACCATATATTTT.